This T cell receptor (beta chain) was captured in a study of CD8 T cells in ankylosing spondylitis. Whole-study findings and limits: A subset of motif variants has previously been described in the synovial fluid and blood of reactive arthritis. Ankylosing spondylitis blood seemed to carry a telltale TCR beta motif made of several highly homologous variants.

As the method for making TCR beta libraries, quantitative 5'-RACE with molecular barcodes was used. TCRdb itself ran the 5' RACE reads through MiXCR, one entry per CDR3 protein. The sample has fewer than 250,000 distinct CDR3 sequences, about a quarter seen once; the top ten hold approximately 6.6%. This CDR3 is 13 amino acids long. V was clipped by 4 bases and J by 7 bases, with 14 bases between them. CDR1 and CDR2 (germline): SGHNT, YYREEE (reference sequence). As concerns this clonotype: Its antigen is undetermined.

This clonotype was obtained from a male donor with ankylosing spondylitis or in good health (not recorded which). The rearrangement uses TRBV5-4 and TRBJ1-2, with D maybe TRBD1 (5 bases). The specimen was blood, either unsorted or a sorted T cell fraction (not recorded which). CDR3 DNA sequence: TGTGCCAGCAGCATCGACAGTTCCCGTGGCTACACCTTC. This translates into CASSIDSSRGYTF. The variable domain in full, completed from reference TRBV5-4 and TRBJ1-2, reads ETGVTQSPTHLIKTRGQQVTLRCSSQSGHNTVSWYQQALGQGPQFIFQYYREEENGRGNFPPRFSGLQFPNYSSELNVNALELDDSALYLCASSIDSSRGYTFGSGTRLTVV.